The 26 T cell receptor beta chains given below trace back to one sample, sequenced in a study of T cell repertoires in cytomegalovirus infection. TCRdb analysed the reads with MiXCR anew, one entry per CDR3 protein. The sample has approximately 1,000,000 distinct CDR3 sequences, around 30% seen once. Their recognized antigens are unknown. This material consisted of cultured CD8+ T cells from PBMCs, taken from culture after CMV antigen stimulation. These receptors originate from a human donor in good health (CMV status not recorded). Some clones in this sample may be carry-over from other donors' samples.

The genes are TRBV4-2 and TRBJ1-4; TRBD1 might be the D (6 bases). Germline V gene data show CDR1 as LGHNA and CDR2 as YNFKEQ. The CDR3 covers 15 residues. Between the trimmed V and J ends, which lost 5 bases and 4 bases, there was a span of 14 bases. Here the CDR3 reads CASSYRDILNEKLFF. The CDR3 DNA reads TGTGCCAGCAGCTACCGGGACATACTTAATGAAAAACTGTTTTTT.

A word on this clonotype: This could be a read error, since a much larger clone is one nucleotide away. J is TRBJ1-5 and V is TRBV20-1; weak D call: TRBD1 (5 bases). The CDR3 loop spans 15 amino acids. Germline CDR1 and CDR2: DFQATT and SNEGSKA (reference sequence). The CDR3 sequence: CGARKRDYSNQPQHF. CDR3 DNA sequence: TGCGGTGCTAGAAAGAGGGACTATAGCAATCAGCCCCAGCATTTT.

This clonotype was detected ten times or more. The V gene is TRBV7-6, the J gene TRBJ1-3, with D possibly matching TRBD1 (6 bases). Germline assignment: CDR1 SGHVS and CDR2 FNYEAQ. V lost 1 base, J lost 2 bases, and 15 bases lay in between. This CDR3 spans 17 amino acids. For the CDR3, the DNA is TGTGCCAGCAGCTTAGGAGGGCCGGGGGCAGCTGGAAACACCATATATTTT. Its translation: CASSLGGPGAAGNTIYF.

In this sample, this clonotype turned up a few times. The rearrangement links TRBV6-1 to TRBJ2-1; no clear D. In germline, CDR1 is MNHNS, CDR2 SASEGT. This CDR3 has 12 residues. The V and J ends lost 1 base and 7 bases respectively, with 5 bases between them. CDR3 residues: CASSEVGNEQFF. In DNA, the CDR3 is TGTGCCAGCAGTGAAGTCGGAAATGAGCAGTTCTTC.

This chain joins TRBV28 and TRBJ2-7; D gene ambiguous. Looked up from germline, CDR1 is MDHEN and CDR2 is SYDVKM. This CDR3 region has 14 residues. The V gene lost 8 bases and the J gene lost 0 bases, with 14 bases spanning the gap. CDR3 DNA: TGTGCCAGCGCTAAGCTAATCGACTCCTACGAGCAGTACTTC. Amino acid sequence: CASAKLIDSYEQYF.

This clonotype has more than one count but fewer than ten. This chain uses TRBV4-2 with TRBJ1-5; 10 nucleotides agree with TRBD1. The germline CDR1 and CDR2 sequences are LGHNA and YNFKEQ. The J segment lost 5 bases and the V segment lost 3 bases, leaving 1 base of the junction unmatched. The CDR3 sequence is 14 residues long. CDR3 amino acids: CASSQGTGDQPQHF. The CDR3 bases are TGTGCCAGCAGCCAGGGGACAGGGGATCAGCCCCAGCATTTT.

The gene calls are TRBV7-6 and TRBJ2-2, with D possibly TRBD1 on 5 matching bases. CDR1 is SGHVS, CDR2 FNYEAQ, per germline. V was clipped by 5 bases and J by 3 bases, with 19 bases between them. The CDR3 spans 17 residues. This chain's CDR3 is CASSRDRQKGYTGELFF. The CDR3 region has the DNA TGTGCCAGCAGCCGAGACAGACAGAAAGGCTACACCGGGGAGCTGTTTTTT.

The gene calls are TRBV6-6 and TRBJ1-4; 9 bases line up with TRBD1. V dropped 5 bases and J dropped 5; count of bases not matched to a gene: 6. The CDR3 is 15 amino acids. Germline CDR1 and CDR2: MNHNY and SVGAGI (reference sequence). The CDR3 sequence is CASSIDRGGNEKLFF. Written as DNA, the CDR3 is TGTGCCAGCAGTATCGACAGGGGGGGAAATGAAAAACTGTTTTTT.

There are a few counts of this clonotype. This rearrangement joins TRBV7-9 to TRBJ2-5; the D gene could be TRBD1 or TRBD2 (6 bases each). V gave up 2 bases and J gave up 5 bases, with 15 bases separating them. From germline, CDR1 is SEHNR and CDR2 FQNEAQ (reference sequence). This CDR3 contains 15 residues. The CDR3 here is CASSLSGRGGETQYF. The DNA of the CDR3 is TGTGCCAGCAGCTTATCTGGCAGGGGAGGCGAGACCCAGTACTTC. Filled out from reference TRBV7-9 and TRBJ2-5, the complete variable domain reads DTGVSQNPRHKITKRGQNVTFRCDPISEHNRLYWYRQTLGQGPEFLTYFQNEAQLEKSRLLSDRFSAERPKGSFSTLEIQRTEQGDSAMYLCASSLSGRGGETQYFGPGTRLLVL.

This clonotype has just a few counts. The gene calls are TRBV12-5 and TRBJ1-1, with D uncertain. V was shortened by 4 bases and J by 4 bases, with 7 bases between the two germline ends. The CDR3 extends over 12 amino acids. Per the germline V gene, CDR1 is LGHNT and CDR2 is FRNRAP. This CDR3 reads CASGSAGTEAFF. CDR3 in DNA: TGTGCTAGTGGTTCGGCGGGCACTGAAGCTTTCTTT.

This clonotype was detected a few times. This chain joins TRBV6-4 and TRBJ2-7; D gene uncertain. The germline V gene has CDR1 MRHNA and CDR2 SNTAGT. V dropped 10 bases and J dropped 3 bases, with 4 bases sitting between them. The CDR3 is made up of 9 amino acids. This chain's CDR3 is CATFYEQYV. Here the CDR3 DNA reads TGTGCCACCTTCTACGAGCAGTACGTC.

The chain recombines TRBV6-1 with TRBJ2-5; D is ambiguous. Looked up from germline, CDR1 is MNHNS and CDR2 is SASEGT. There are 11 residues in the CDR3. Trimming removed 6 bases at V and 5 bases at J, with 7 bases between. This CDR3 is CASRTLETQYF. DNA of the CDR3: TGTGCCAGCAGGACATTGGAGACCCAGTACTTC.

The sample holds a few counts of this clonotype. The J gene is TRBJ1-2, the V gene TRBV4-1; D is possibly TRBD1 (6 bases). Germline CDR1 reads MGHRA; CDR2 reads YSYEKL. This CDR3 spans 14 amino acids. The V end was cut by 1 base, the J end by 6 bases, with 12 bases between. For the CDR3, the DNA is TGCGCCAGCAGCCAAGTGTCAGGGGCTGATGGCTACACCTTC. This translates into CASSQVSGADGYTF.

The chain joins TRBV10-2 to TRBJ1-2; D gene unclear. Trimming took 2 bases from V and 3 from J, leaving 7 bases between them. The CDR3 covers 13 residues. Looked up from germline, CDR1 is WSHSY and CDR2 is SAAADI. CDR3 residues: CASSEEGYYGYTF. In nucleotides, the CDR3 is TGCGCCAGCAGTGAGGAGGGATACTATGGCTACACCTTC.

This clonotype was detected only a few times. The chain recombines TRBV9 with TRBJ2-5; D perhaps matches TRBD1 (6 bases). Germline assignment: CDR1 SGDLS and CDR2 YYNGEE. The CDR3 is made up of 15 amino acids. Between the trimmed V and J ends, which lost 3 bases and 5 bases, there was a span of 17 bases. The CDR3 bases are TGTGCCAGCAGCGCCACGGACAGACCTCGGGAGACCCAGTACTTC. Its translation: CASSATDRPRETQYF.

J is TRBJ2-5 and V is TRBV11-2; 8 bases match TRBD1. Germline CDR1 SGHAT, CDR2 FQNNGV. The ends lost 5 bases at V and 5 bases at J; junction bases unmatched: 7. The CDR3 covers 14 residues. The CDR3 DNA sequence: TGTGCCAGCAGCCTTGACAGGGGATGGGAGACCCAGTACTTC. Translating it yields CASSLDRGWETQYF.

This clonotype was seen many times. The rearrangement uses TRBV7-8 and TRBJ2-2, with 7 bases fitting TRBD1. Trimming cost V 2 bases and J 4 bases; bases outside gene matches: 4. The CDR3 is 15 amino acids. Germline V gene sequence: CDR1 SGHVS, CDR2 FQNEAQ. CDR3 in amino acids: CASSLNRGSTGELFF. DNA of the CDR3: TGTGCCAGCAGCTTAAACAGGGGTAGCACCGGGGAGCTGTTTTTT.

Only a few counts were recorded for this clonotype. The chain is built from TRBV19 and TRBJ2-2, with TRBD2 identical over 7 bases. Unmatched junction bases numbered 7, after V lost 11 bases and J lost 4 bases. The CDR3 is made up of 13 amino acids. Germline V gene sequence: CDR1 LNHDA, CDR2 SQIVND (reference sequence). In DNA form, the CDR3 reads TGTGCCGCAGGGAGGGCTGGCACCGGGGAGCTGTTTTTT. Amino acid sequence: CAAGRAGTGELFF. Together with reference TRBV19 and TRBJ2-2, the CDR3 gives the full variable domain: DGGITQSPKYLFRKEGQNVTLSCEQNLNHDAMYWYRQDPGQGLRLIYYSQIVNDFQKGDIAEGYSVSREKKESFPLTVTSAQKNPTAFYLCAAGRAGTGELFFGEGSRLTVL.

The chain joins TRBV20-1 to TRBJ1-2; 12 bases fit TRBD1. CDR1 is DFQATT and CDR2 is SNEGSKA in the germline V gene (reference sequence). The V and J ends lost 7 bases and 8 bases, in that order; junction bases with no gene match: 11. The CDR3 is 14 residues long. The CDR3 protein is CSVNRDRGLWGYTF. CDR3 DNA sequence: TGCAGTGTAAACCGGGACAGGGGGCTTTGGGGCTACACCTTC.

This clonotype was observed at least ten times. CDR3 region: CASSRTTRTDTQYF. CDR3 DNA: TGTGCCAGCAGCAGGACGACCCGCACAGATACGCAGTATTTT. The chain has TRBV11-2 and TRBJ2-3; D is unclear. V lost 5 bases and J lost 1, with 10 bases in between. The CDR3 extends over 14 amino acids. Germline lookup yields CDR1 SGHAT and CDR2 FQNNGV.

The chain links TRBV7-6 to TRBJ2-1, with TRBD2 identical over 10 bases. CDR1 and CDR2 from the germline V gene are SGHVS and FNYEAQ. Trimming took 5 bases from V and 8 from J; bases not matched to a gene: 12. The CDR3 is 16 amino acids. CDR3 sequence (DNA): TGTGCCAGCAGCCCCGCCCCAGCGGGGGGGCCCTATGAGCAGTTCTTC. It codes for CASSPAPAGGPYEQFF.

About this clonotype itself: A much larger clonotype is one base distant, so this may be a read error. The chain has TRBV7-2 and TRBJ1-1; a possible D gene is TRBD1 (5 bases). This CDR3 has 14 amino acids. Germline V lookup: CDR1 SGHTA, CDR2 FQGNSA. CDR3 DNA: TGTGTCAGCAGCTTACTAGGGGCGTCCACTGAAGCTTTCTTT. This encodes CVSSLLGASTEAFF.

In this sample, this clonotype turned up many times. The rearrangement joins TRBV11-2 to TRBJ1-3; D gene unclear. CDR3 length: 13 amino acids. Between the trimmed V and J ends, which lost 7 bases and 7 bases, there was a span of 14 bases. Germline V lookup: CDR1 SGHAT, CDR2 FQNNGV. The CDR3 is CASNRGAENTIYF. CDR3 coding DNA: TGTGCCAGCAACCGAGGAGCGGAGAACACCATATATTTT.

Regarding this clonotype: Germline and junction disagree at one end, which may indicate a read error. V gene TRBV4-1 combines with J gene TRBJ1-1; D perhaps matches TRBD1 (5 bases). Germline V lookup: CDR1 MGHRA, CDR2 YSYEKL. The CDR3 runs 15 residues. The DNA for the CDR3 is TGCGCCAGCAGCCAAGTCCCGGGGGAGAACACTGAATCTTTCTTT. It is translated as CASSQVPGENTESFF.

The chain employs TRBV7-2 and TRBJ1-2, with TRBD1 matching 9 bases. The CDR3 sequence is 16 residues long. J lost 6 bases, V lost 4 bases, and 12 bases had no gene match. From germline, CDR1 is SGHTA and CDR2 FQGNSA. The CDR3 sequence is CASSWLVVDRGDGYTF. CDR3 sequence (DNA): TGTGCCAGCAGCTGGCTCGTTGTGGACAGGGGAGATGGCTACACCTTC.

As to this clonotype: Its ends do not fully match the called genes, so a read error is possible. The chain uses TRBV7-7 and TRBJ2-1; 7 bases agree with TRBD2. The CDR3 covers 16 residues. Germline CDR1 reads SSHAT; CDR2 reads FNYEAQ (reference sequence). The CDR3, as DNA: TGTGCTAGCAGCTTAGGAGGGCCTAGCGGAAACAATGAGCAGTTCTTC. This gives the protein CASSLGGPSGNNEQFF.